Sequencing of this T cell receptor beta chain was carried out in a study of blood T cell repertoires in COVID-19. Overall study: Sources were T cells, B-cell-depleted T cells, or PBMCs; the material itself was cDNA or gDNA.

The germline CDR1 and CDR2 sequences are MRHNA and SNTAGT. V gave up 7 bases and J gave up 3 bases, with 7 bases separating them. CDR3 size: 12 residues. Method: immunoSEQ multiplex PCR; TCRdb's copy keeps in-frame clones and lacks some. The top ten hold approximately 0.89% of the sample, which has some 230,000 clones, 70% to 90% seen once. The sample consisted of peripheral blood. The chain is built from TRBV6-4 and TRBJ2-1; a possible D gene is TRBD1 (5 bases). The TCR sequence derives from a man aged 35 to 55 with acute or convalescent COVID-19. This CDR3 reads CASTDSYNEQFF. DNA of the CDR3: TGTGCCAGCACCGACAGCTACAATGAGCAGTTCTTC.